These 22 T cell receptor beta chains came from one sample sequenced in a study of T cells in Graves' hyperthyroidism and ophthalmopathy (dated by TCRdb to between 2017 and 2020). Receptors were amplified or captured by multiplex PCR. The sequencing machine was an Illumina HiSeq 2000. TCR beta CDR3 regions were amplified from RNA transcripts. The TCR CDR3 was subjected to a first round of RT-PCR using the HTBI primer set and the Qiagen OneStep RT-PCR kit. TCRdb reran the public reads through fastp at Q25 and MiXCR, keeping productive beta chains. Each entry merges the rows of one CDR3 protein and shows their most common DNA and genes. The sample table holds some 600,000 distinct CDR3 sequences, of which approximately 14% were seen once. Around 5.4% of the sample is in the top ten clones. Sequenced material: blood. Receptor source: a woman aged 25 to 39 with Graves' hyperthyroidism that later progressed to Graves' ophthalmopathy.

This clonotype has a count of ten or more. V is TRBV6-1 and J is TRBJ2-7; TRBD1 matches 8 bases. V lost 5 bases, J lost 2 bases, and 2 bases stayed unmatched. This CDR3 is 13 amino acids long. The V gene's germline CDR1 is MNHNS and CDR2 SASEGT. The CDR3, as DNA: TGTGCCAGCAGTACGACAGGGGCCTACGAGCAGTACTTC. This sequence encodes CASSTTGAYEQYF.

This clonotype was seen ten or more times. The chain links TRBV27 to TRBJ1-2; D unclear. The V end lost 2 bases, the J end lost 2 bases, and 6 bases lay between the germline ends. Germline loops: CDR1 MNHEY, CDR2 SMNVEV (reference sequence). There are 13 residues in the CDR3. The DNA for the CDR3 is TGTGCCAGCAGTTTAGGACTCAACTATGGCTACACCTTC. It specifies CASSLGLNYGYTF.

This clonotype was recorded at least ten times. The chain links TRBV27 to TRBJ1-6, with no clear D. Looked up from germline, CDR1 is MNHEY and CDR2 is SMNVEV (reference sequence). Trimming shortened V by 3 bases and J by 7 bases, and 13 bases separated the two germline ends. The CDR3 covers 15 residues. The CDR3 spells CASSLGIVGNSPLHF. The CDR3 nucleotides are TGTGCCAGCAGTTTGGGGATCGTGGGCAATTCACCCCTCCACTTT.

The CDR3 nucleotides are TGTGCCAGCAGCAAAAGACAGGGGGGGGACTATGGCTACACCTTC. Protein: CASSKRQGGDYGYTF. The rearrangement links TRBV28 to TRBJ1-2; 9 nucleotides match TRBD1. The length of the CDR3 is 15 residues. Per the germline V gene, CDR1 is MDHEN and CDR2 is SYDVKM. The V gene end was trimmed by 6 bases and the J gene end by 3 bases; junction bases not matched to a gene: 8.

Note on this clonotype: Germline and junction disagree at one end, which may indicate a read error. V usage is TRBV12-3 or TRBV12-4 and J usage is TRBJ1-5; the D is unclear. The length of the CDR3 is 14 residues. The CDR3: CASGLGLTNQPQHF. The CDR3 bases are TGTGCCAGCGGTTTAGGACTGACCAATCAGCCCCAGCATTTT.

This clonotype was found many times. This rearrangement joins TRBV15 to TRBJ2-5; D is tentatively TRBD1 or TRBD2 (5 bases each). The V and J ends lost 7 bases and 5 bases respectively, with 20 bases between them. The CDR3 consists of 15 residues. CDR1 is LNHNV and CDR2 is YYDKDF in the germline V gene (reference sequence). CDR3 sequence (DNA): TGTGCCACCAAAGCGGTGTCTACAGGAAGGGAGACCCAGTACTTC. Its translation: CATKAVSTGRETQYF.

This chain joins TRBV14 and TRBJ2-1, with 7 nucleotides matching TRBD2. V was clipped by 4 bases and J by 6 bases; unmatched bases: 6. The CDR3 is 14 residues long. The V gene's germline CDR1 is SGHDN and CDR2 FVKESK. For the CDR3, the DNA is TGTGCCAGCAGCCCGAGGACTAGGGGCAATGAGCAGTTCTTC. Translated: CASSPRTRGNEQFF. The whole variable domain, remainder taken from reference TRBV14 and TRBJ2-1, is EAGVTQFPSHSVIEKGQTVTLRCDPISGHDNLYWYRRVMGKEIKFLLHFVKESKQDESGMPNNRFLAERTGGTYSTLKVQPAELEDSGVYFCASSPRTRGNEQFFGPGTRLTVL.

There are many counts of this clonotype. The chain uses TRBV3-1 and TRBJ2-1; 9 bases align to TRBD2. The length of the CDR3 is 16 residues. Trimming at V came to 0 bases and at J to 5 bases, leaving 5 bases not matched to a gene. Germline-derived CDR1 and CDR2 are LGHDT and YNNKEL (reference sequence). This CDR3 is CASSQDRLAGNNEQFF. For the CDR3, the DNA is TGTGCCAGCAGCCAAGATCGCCTAGCGGGGAACAATGAGCAGTTCTTC.

This clonotype was seen a handful of times. The rearrangement uses TRBV6-1 and TRBJ2-1; weak D call: TRBD1 (6 bases). The CDR3 consists of 13 residues. V lost 4 bases, J lost 5 bases, and 9 bases lay in between. Germline values: CDR1 MNHNS, CDR2 SASEGT. The DNA for the CDR3 is TGTGCCAGCAGTGCCGGACAGAACAATGAGCAGTTCTTC. Protein: CASSAGQNNEQFF.

This clonotype was found many times. The CDR3, as DNA: TGTGCCAGCAGTTTAGGTCAGGGGCACGCGAACACCGGGGAGCTGTTTTTT. This translates into CASSLGQGHANTGELFF. The genes are TRBV12-3 or TRBV12-4 and TRBJ2-2; weak D call: TRBD1 (6 bases). Trimming shortened V by 1 base and J by 0 bases, and 12 bases separated the two germline ends. CDR3 length equals 17 residues.

Comments on this clonotype: One base away lies a much larger clone, so this may be a sequencing read error. This CDR3 is CASSGRRANTGELFF. CDR3 DNA sequence: TGCGCCAGCAGCGGGAGACGGGCGAACACCGGGGAGCTGTTTTTT. The V and J genes are TRBV5-1 and TRBJ2-2; tentatively, D is TRBD2 (5 bases). Germline loops: CDR1 SGHRS, CDR2 YFSETQ. This CDR3 contains 15 residues. Trimming took off 4 bases at V and 0 bases at J, with 10 bases between the two ends. The full variable domain, in which reference TRBV5-1 and TRBJ2-2 provide the parts outside the CDR3, is KAGVTQTPRYLIKTRGQQVTLSCSPISGHRSVSWYQQTPGQGLQFLFEYFSETQRNKGNFPGRFSGRQFSNSRSEMNVSTLELGDSALYLCASSGRRANTGELFFGEGSRLTVL.

There are many counts of this clonotype. This chain uses TRBV5-6 with TRBJ1-2; D remains ambiguous. The CDR3 loop spans 13 amino acids. Trimming cost V 4 bases and J 2 bases, with 9 bases left between them. Germline V gene sequence: CDR1 SGHDT, CDR2 YYEEEE. The CDR3 spells CASSPYLNYGYTF. The CDR3 nucleotides read TGTGCCAGCAGCCCCTATCTCAACTATGGCTACACCTTC.

Many counts were recorded for this clonotype. This chain uses TRBV2 with TRBJ1-6; D is uncertain. Trimming took off 0 bases at V and 8 bases at J, with 11 bases between the two ends. Germline assignment: CDR1 SNHLY and CDR2 FYNNEI. The CDR3 spans 15 residues. The CDR3 spells CASSEARNSYSPLHF. In DNA form, the CDR3 reads TGTGCCAGCAGTGAAGCTCGTAACAGTTATTCACCCCTCCACTTT.

There are many counts of this clonotype. This chain uses TRBV20-1 with TRBJ2-3; 8 bases line up with TRBD2. The CDR3 totals 15 residues. With V trimmed by 6 bases and J by 6 bases, 14 bases remained unmatched. The germline V gene has CDR1 DFQATT and CDR2 SNEGSKA (reference sequence). CDR3 bases: TGCAGTGCCCAAGGGGGAGCGGGAGCTGGGGATACGCAGTATTTT. Residues: CSAQGGAGAGDTQYF.

This clonotype has a single count. This sequence may be a read error, since a much larger clone differs from it by one base. The rearrangement uses TRBV5-1 and TRBJ2-1; D might be TRBD1 (6 bases). The DNA end favors TRBJ2-7, so the J call may be wrong. This CDR3 has 16 residues. CDR1 is SGHRS, CDR2 YFSETQ, per germline. For the CDR3, the DNA is TGCGCCAGCAGCTTAGCAGGGGATGGGTCGTACAATGAGCAGTACTTC. Translated, it gives CASSLAGDGSYNEQYF.

This clonotype was counted ten times or more. This chain uses TRBV6-2 or TRBV6-3 with TRBJ1-1; 7 nucleotides line up with TRBD1. Germline V CDR1 and CDR2: MNHEY, SVGEGT. Trimming removed 6 bases from V and 2 bases from J; junction bases left unmatched: 9. The CDR3 spans 15 residues. DNA of the CDR3: TGTGCCAGCAGATTTCCGACAGGGACCAACACTGAAGCTTTCTTT. It yields the protein CASRFPTGTNTEAFF.

This clonotype was observed many times. The chain recombines TRBV2 with TRBJ1-4; D is unresolved. The CDR3 is 14 residues long. CDR1 and CDR2 from the germline V gene are SNHLY and FYNNEI. The V and J ends lost 6 bases and 8 bases respectively, with 16 bases between them. CDR3 nucleotides: TGTGCCAGCAGGGAGACCCTGCCCAGCGAAAAACTGTTTTTT. It yields the protein CASRETLPSEKLFF.

This clonotype was picked up many times. As DNA, the CDR3 is TGCAGTGCTCCCTTAGCGGCGGGAGATGAGCAGTTCTTC. It translates to CSAPLAAGDEQFF. This chain connects TRBV20-1 to TRBJ2-1; 7 bases map to TRBD2. Germline V gives CDR1 DFQATT, CDR2 SNEGSKA (reference sequence). This CDR3 has 13 amino acids. Trimming removed 5 bases from V and 8 bases from J; junction bases left unmatched: 9.

Concerning this clonotype: A much larger clone differs by one base, so this may be a read error. The J gene is TRBJ2-3, the V gene TRBV19; D not resolved. The CDR3 is 18 amino acids. Per germline, CDR1 LNHDA and CDR2 SQIVND (reference sequence). V was shortened by 3 bases and J by 1 base, with 20 bases between the two germline ends. CDR3 sequence (DNA): TGTGCCAGTAGTATTGACCCCACACGGCCTACTCGCACAGATACGCAGTATTTT. This gives the protein CASSIDPTRPTRTDTQYF.

This clonotype was detected only a few times. The chain joins TRBV30 to TRBJ1-6; D remains unclear. Germline V CDR1 and CDR2: GTSNPN, SVGIG (reference sequence). The CDR3 is 13 amino acids. Trimming pared 1 base from V and 8 bases from J, leaving 9 bases between. The chain's CDR3 is CAWSGTTDSPLHF. CDR3 DNA sequence: TGTGCCTGGAGTGGCACAACAGATTCACCCCTCCACTTT.

This clonotype occurred many times. V usage is TRBV6-2 or TRBV6-3 and J usage is TRBJ2-2; 11 nucleotides align to TRBD1. Trimming cost V 5 bases and J 2 bases; bases outside gene matches: 13. The CDR3 spans 19 residues. Per germline, CDR1 MNHEY and CDR2 SVGEGT. The CDR3 nucleotides are TGTGCCAGCAGTGACGCGGGACAGGGGGTCCCTATTAACACCGGGGAGCTGTTTTTT. It codes for CASSDAGQGVPINTGELFF.

This clonotype came up a few times. This rearrangement joins TRBV5-1 to TRBJ2-5; D is possibly TRBD1 or TRBD2 (6 bases each). The CDR3 consists of 13 residues. Trimming stripped 3 bases from V and 5 bases from J, with 11 bases between. The V gene's germline CDR1 is SGHRS and CDR2 YFSETQ. CDR3 region: CASSSGARETQYF. The CDR3 DNA is TGCGCCAGCAGCTCGGGGGCGCGGGAGACCCAGTACTTC.